The TCR beta chain under discussion was sequenced for a study of blood T cell repertoires in COVID-19. TCRdb's copy holds only in-frame clones and misses some; the assay was immunoSEQ multiplex PCR. The data show about 170,000 clones, approximately 91% seen once. The sequence came from a man aged 18-30 years with COVID-19, enrolled during active disease. The sample was peripheral blood.

The DNA for the CDR3 is TGTGCCAGCAGCTTAGAGGCTAGTGGCAATCAGCCCCAGCATTTT. This translates into CASSLEASGNQPQHF. The chain employs TRBV7-2 and TRBJ1-5; D not resolved. Trimming cost V 1 base and J 2 bases, with 9 bases left between them. This CDR3 has 15 amino acids. From germline, CDR1 is SGHTA and CDR2 FQGNSA.